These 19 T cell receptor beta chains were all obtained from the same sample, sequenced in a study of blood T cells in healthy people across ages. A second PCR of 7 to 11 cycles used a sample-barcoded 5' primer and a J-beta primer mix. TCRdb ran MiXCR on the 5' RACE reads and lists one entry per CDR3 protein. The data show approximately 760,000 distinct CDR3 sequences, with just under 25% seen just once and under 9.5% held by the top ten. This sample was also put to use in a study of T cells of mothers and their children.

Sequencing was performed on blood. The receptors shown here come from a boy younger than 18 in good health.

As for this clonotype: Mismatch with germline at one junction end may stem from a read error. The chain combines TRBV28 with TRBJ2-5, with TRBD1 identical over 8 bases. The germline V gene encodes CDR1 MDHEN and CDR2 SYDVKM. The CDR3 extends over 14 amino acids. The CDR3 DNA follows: TGTGCCAGCAATTCAGGGGGCAATCAAGAGACCCGGTACTTC. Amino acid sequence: CASNSGGNQETRYF.

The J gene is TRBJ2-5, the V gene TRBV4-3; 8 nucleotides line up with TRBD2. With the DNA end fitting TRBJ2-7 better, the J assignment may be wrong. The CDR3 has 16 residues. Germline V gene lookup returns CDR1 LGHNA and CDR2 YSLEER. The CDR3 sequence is CASSQDWAGGTYEQYF. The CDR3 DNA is TGCGCCAGCAGCCAAGATTGGGCGGGGGGTACCTACGAGCAGTACTTC.

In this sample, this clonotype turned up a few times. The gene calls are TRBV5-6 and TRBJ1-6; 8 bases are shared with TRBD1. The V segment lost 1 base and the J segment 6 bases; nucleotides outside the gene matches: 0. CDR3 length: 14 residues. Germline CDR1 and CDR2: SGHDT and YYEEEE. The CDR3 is CASSLQGANSPLHF. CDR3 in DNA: TGTGCCAGCAGCTTGCAGGGGGCTAATTCACCCCTCCACTTT.

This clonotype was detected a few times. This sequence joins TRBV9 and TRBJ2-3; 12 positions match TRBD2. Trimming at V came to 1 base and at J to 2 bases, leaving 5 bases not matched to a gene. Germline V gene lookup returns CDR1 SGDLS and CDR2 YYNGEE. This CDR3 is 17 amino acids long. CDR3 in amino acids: CASSVNGLAGTTDTQYF. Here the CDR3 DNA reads TGTGCCAGCAGCGTAAATGGACTAGCGGGGACCACAGATACGCAGTATTTT.

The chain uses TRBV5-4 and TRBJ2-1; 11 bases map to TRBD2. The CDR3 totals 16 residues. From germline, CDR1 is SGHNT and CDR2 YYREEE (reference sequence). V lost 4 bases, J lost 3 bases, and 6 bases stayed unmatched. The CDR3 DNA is TGTGCCAGCAGCGAACTAGCGGGGGAGGGCTACAATGAGCAGTTCTTC. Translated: CASSELAGEGYNEQFF.

The CDR3 region has the DNA TGCGCCAGCAGCCAAGGTAGCGGGAGGGGGAGGGGCAATGAGCAGTTCTTC. It translates to CASSQGSGRGRGNEQFF. This chain joins TRBV4-1 and TRBJ2-1, with 11 bases lining up with TRBD2. The CDR3 length is 17 residues. The trim removed 1 base at V and 6 bases at J, leaving 8 bases unmatched. CDR1 is MGHRA, CDR2 YSYEKL, per germline.

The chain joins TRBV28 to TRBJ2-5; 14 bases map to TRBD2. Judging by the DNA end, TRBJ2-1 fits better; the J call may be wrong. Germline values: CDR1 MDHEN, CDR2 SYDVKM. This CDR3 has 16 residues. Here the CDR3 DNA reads TGTGCCAGCACCAAGGGACTAGCGGGAGCAGGCAATGAGCAGTTCTTC. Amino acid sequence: CASTKGLAGAGNEQFF.

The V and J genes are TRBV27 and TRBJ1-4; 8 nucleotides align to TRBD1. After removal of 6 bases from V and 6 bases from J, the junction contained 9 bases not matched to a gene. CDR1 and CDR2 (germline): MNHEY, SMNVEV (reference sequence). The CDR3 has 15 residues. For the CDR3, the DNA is TGTGCCAGCAGCCCCCGACAGGGGTCGGATGAAAAACTGTTTTTT. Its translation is CASSPRQGSDEKLFF.

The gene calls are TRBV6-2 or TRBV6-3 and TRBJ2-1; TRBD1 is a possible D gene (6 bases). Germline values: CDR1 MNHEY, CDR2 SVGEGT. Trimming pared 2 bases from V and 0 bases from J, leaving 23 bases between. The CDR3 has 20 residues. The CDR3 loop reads CASSYVDRRGGGNSYNEQFF. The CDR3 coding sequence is TGTGCCAGCAGTTACGTTGACAGGAGAGGTGGGGGAAACTCCTACAATGAGCAGTTCTTC.

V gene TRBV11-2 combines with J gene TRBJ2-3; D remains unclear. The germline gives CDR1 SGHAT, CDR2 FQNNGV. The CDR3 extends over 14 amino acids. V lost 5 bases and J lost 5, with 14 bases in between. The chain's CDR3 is CASSPMTLRDTQYF. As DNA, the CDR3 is TGTGCCAGCAGCCCAATGACCCTCCGAGATACGCAGTATTTT.

CDR3 region: CASSPTLGTGWGNEQFF. The CDR3 nucleotides read TGTGCCAGCAGCCCGACCCTCGGGACTGGTTGGGGCAATGAGCAGTTCTTC. This sequence joins TRBV3-1 and TRBJ2-5; tentatively, D is TRBD2 (6 bases). TRBJ2-1 matches the DNA end more closely, so the J call is doubtful. Germline lookup yields CDR1 LGHDT and CDR2 YNNKEL (reference sequence). The CDR3 is 17 residues long.

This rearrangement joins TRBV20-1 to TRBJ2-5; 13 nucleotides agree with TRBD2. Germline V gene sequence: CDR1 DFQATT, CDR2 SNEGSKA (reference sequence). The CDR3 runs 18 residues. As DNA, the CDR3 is TGCAGCCCTAGTAGGCCGGGACTAGCGGGGATGGTCCAAGAGACCCAGTACTTC. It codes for CSPSRPGLAGMVQETQYF.

CDR3 bases: TGTGCCAGCAGACCCGGCCCTTCGGAGACCCAGTACTTC. Encoded protein: CASRPGPSETQYF. The chain combines TRBV12-3 or TRBV12-4 with TRBJ2-1; no definite D call. The J call is doubtful: the DNA matches TRBJ2-5 better. The CDR3 runs 13 residues.

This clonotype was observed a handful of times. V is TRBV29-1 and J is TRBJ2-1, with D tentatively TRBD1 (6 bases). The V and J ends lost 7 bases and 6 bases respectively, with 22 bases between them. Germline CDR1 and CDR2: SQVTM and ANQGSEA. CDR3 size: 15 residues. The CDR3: CSALPGQSPSNEQFF. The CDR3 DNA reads TGCAGCGCCCTCCCCGGACAGTCCCCGAGCAATGAGCAGTTCTTC.

The CDR3 nucleotides read TGTGCCAGCAGTGAAGCGGCAGGGTTAAACATTCAGTACTTC. It encodes CASSEAAGLNIQYF. The chain links TRBV6-1 to TRBJ2-4; D may be TRBD1 (5 bases). The CDR3 loop spans 14 amino acids. Germline CDR1 MNHNS, CDR2 SASEGT. The V gene lost 0 bases and the J gene lost 6 bases, with 9 bases spanning the gap.

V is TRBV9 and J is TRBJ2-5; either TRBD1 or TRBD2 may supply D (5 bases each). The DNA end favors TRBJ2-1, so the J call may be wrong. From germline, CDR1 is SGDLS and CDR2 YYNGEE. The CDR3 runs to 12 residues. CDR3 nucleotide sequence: TGTGCCAGCAGCTTCTTTGGGGGATTGCAGTTCTTC. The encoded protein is CASSFFGGLQFF.

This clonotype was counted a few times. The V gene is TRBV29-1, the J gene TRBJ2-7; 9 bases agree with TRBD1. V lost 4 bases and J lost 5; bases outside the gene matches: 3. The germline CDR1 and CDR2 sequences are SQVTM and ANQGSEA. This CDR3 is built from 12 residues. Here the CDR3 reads CSVVGQGDEQYF. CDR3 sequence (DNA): TGCAGCGTTGTGGGACAGGGCGACGAGCAGTACTTC.

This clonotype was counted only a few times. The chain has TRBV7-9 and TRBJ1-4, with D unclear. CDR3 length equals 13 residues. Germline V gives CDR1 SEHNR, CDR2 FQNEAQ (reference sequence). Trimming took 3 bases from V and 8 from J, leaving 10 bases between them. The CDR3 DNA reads TGTGCCAGCAGCTTTAGGCAAGGAGAAAAACTGTTTTTT. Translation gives CASSFRQGEKLFF. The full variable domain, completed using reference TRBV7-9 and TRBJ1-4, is DTGVSQNPRHKITKRGQNVTFRCDPISEHNRLYWYRQTLGQGPEFLTYFQNEAQLEKSRLLSDRFSAERPKGSFSTLEIQRTEQGDSAMYLCASSFRQGEKLFFGSGTQLSVL.

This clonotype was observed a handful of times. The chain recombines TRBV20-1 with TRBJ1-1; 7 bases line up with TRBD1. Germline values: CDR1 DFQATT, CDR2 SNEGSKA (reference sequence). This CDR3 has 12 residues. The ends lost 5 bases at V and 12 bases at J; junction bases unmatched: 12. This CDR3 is CSASDTGVDPFF. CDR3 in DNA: TGCAGTGCTTCAGATACAGGGGTGGATCCTTTCTTT.